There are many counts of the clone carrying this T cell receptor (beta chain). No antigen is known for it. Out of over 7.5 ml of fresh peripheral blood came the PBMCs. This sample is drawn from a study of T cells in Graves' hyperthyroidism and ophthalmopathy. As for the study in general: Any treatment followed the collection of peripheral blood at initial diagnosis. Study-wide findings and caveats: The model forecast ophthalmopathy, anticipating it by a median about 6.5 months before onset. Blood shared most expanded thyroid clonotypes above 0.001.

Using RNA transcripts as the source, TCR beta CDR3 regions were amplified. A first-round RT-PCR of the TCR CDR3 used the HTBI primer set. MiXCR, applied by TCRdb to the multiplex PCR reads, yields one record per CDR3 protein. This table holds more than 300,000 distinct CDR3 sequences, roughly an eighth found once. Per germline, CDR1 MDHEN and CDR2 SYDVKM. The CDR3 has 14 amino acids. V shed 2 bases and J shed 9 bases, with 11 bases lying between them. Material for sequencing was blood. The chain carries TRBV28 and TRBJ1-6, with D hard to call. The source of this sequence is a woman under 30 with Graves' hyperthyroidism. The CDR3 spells CASSLPDGISPLHF. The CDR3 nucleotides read TGTGCCAGCAGTTTACCCGACGGGATTTCACCCCTCCACTTT.